The source of this T cell receptor (beta chain) is a study of neurological immune-mediated disorders (dated by TCRdb to between 2019 and 2020). With respect to the entire study: The study compared peripheral blood TCR-beta repertoires of HTLV-I-associated myelopathy (HAM/TSP) patients, multiple sclerosis patients and healthy controls using UMI-based sequencing. The roughly 99 TCR-beta libraries covered PBMC samples along with longitudinal samples, technical triplicates, and paired sorted CD4+ and CD8+ T-cell subsets. Of the 70 or so subjects in the cohort, about 14 were HAM/TSP patients, 34 were multiple sclerosis patients, and about 20 were healthy controls. Overall results and qualifications from the work: Expanded clones from different subjects shared no identical CDR3 amino acid sequences, which suggests that TCR-beta repertoires were private in all groups. TCR clonal expansion was greatest in HAM/TSP patients and smallest in MS patients, who ranked below even healthy controls.

cDNA was synthesized by template-switch 5'RACE using a primer carrying a 10-nucleotide random unique molecular identifier by which each TCR transcript was tagged. Every sequencing run covered 15-18 subjects and yielded more than 160 million TCR-beta sequences. The RNeasy kit was used for extraction of total RNA. The KAPA Real-time Library Amplification kit was used to amplify TCR-beta VDJ regions with primers for the TCR constant region and the 5'RACE anchor. A first PCR added sample indexes and Illumina adaptors, and a second PCR then raised library yield. The roughly 650 bp TCR product was size-selected on a 2% E-gel SizeSelection system after Ampure bead purification. Library quality was checked on a Bioanalyzer, concentration was measured with Qubit, and libraries were quantified with the Kapa Library Quantification kit before pooling. An Illumina HiSeq 2500 was used to sequence the libraries paired-end at 2 x 150 bp. To increase sequence diversity, roughly 24-32% phiX was spiked into each library pool. The paper's processing steps were these. Quality-filtered reads were processed with the UMI-based MiGEC pipeline, and over 75% of raw TCR sequences were removed by the MiGEC pipeline during error correction. IMGT germline references were used for alignment of VDJ genes, and clonotypes were defined by a unique CDR3 amino acid sequence together with V-J genes. Clonal expansion, Shannon diversity, and CDR3 relatedness (CalcPairwiseDistances, ClusterSamples) were evaluated with VDJtools, and phylogenetic trees were built with CLCbio workbench. A clone was classed as expanded if it had 8 or more unique UMIs, a cutoff based on coefficient-of-variation modelling across technical triplicates. TCRdb reprocessing: public reads trimmed at Q25 with fastp, clones called with MiXCR, in-frame beta chains kept. Here each entry gathers all rows of one CDR3 protein and keeps the most common genes and DNA. None of the V and J calls come from the authors' own analysis; TCRdb made them. The sample data list around 25,000 distinct CDR3 sequences, and around an eighth of these were observed just once. 16% of the sample is taken by the ten largest.

This clonotype showed up many times. Its antigen is not yet known. The sample holds no much larger clone one base away, and base qualities are not on file. For unsorted PBMC libraries, 2 million PBMCs were used after storage in RNAlater at -80 degrees C until RNA extraction. Peripheral blood underwent Ficoll-Hypaque density gradient centrifugation to isolate PBMCs, which were then cryopreserved in liquid nitrogen. The CDR3 covers 13 residues, taking in both the cysteine and the phenylalanine. Only CDR3 DNA remains: 39 bases, in frame from the first base. At the junction V is shortened by 0 bases and J by 3 bases, with 3 bases in between. The germline V gene sets CDR1 to ENHRY and CDR2 to SYGVKD.

Material for sequencing was PBMCs. This TCR was recovered from a woman aged 35 to 49 with HTLV-1-associated myelopathy (HAM/TSP). This sequence uses TRBV10-3 and TRBJ1-5; the D segment cannot be called with confidence. The bases are TGTGCCATCAGTGAGTCCAACAATCAGCCCCAGCATTTT. This codes for CAISESNNQPQHF.